The TCR beta chain described here comes from a study of blood T cell repertoires in COVID-19. Across the whole study: Sample material is recorded as cDNA or gDNA derived from T cells, B-cell-depleted T cells, or PBMCs.

Authors' processing steps: Estimates of nucleated cell counts were drawn from the amplification of reference gene primers. The repertoire was sequenced with immunoSEQ multiplex PCR; TCRdb's copy has only in-frame clones and lacks some. D and trimming were read from the DNA, whereas the V and J calls and clone size are those reported in that table. The table lists fewer than 300,000 clones, 80% to 90% of them singletons. Symptom resolution, clearance, or two negative PCRs marked the recovered donors of Cohort 3. This clone was observed a single time. Looked up from germline, CDR1 is SEHNR and CDR2 is FQNEAQ (reference sequence). V was shortened by 2 bases and J by 5 bases, with 16 bases between the two germline ends. This CDR3 is built from 16 residues.

The sequence derives from a woman between 25 and 40 years old who had recovered from COVID-19. The specimen was PBMCs or T cells enriched from blood (not recorded which). The chain is built from TRBV7-9 and TRBJ1-3; D gene uncertain. The CDR3 protein is CASSLLAAQSRNTIYF. CDR3 nucleotide sequence: TGTGCCAGCAGCTTACTAGCGGCGCAGTCCAGAAACACCATATATTTT.